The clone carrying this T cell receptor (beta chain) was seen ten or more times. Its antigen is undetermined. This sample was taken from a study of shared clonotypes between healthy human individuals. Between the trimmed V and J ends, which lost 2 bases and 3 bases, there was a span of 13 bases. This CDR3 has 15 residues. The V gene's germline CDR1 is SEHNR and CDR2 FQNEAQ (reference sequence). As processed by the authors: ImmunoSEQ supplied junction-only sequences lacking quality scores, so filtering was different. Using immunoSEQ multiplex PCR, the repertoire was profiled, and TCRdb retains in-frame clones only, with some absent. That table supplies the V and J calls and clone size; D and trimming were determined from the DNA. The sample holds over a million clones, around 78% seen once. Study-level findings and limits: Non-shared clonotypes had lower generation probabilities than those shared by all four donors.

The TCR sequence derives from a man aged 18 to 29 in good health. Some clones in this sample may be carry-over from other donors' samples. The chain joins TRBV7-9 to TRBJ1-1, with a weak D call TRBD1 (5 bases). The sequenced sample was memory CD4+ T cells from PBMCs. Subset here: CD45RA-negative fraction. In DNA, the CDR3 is TGTGCCAGCAGCTTAATAGGGGCCCTGGACACTGAAGCTTTCTTT. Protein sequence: CASSLIGALDTEAFF.